This T cell receptor (beta chain) is drawn from a study of tumor-infiltrating lymphocytes in primary liver carcinoma. Study overall: Tumors measured roughly 4 to 11 cm and were stage T1-T3 N0M0.

This CDR3 has 16 amino acids. Germline CDR1 is SEHNR and CDR2 is FQNEAQ (reference sequence). Total RNA amounting to 500 ng was the source from which TCR beta cDNA was made with a constant-region primer. ARM-PCR was slightly modified, and three nested multiplex PCR rounds with it gave rise to the TCR beta libraries. The first two PCR rounds used TRBV1-TRBV30 primers with a Cbeta primer, nine to eleven cycles each. MiXCR, applied by TCRdb to the multiplex PCR reads, yields one record per CDR3 protein. Found here are approximately 73,000 distinct CDR3 sequences, 71% of them singletons; the top ten hold roughly an eighth. In its sample, this clonotype was seen a few times. The junction and the germline gene differ at one end; a read error may be behind it. The source material, 20-30 mg of unsorted bulk tissue, was used to co-extract RNA and DNA. Surgical resection was the treatment these patients received for primary liver carcinoma. There were over 85% viable tumor cells in every single sample of tumor.

The TCR was taken from a woman between 55 and 75 years old with primary liver carcinoma and hepatitis B virus infection. The chain uses TRBV7-9 and TRBJ2-5, with a possible D match to TRBD1 (5 bases). Material for sequencing was liver tumor tissue from sampling region 4. The subset denotes: tumor region T4, right-lateral pole. The CDR3 is CASSLEAGPGQGTQYF. DNA of the CDR3: TGTGCCAGCAGCTTAGAGGCAGGGCCGGGCCAAGGGACCCAGTACTTC.